These 18 T cell receptor beta chains originate from one sample sequenced in a study of blood T cell repertoires in COVID-19. Sequencing used immunoSEQ multiplex PCR; TCRdb keeps in-frame clones, though not all of them. The data hold approximately 70,000 clones, with about 80% observed a single time. Material for sequencing was peripheral blood. All receptors come from a woman aged 70 to 79 with acute or convalescent COVID-19.

The chain employs TRBV6-1 and TRBJ2-1; D call uncertain. The CDR3 is 18 amino acids. Trimming left V 1 base short and J 0 bases short, with 16 bases between. Germline V gives CDR1 MNHNS, CDR2 SASEGT. The CDR3 sequence is CASSEVVNLASSYNEQFF. The DNA of the CDR3 is TGTGCCAGCAGTGAAGTAGTAAATCTGGCTAGCTCCTACAATGAGCAGTTCTTC.

The chain is built from TRBV10-3 and TRBJ1-5; a possible D gene is TRBD1 (6 bases). Germline V gives CDR1 ENHRY, CDR2 SYGVKD. The ends were cut back, 3 bases at V and 7 bases at J, with 25 bases in the middle. There are 18 residues in the CDR3. CDR3 in amino acids: CAISDVSQGPYERQPQHF. The CDR3 nucleotides are TGTGCCATCAGTGACGTTTCGCAGGGGCCTTACGAGAGGCAGCCCCAGCATTTT.

This sequence joins TRBV30 and TRBJ1-4; TRBD1 aligns across 8 bases. Trimming at V came to 0 bases and at J to 8 bases, leaving 8 bases not matched to a gene. This CDR3 has 15 amino acids. The germline gives CDR1 GTSNPN, CDR2 SVGIG (reference sequence). CDR3 nucleotides: TGTGCCTGGAGTGTGAGAGGACAGGGCTTAGAAAAACTGTTTTTT. It codes for CAWSVRGQGLEKLFF.

V gene TRBV18 combines with J gene TRBJ2-2; no firm D call. Trimming took off 2 bases at V and 5 bases at J, with 12 bases between the two ends. This CDR3 has 15 residues. Germline V gene data show CDR1 as KGHSH and CDR2 as LQKENI. This CDR3 is CASSPKQQLTGELFF. The CDR3 coding sequence is TGTGCCAGCTCACCAAAACAGCAATTAACCGGGGAGCTGTTTTTT.

The gene calls are TRBV28 and TRBJ2-7, with TRBD1 identical over 7 bases. Trimming removed 2 bases from V and 1 base from J; junction bases left unmatched: 5. CDR3 length: 15 residues. CDR1 and CDR2 (germline): MDHEN, SYDVKM. CDR3 bases: TGTGCCAGCAGTTTACCCCTGACAGGGTCCTACGAGCAGTACTTC. Amino acids: CASSLPLTGSYEQYF.

The chain links TRBV28 to TRBJ1-2; TRBD1 matches at 10 bases. Germline values: CDR1 MDHEN, CDR2 SYDVKM. The length of the CDR3 is 12 residues. Losses at the gene ends were 8 bases for V and 5 bases for J; bases not matched to a gene: 2. The CDR3 nucleotides are TGTGCCAGCGGGGGACAGGGGTATGGCTACACCTTC. Protein product: CASGGQGYGYTF.

The chain recombines TRBV6-5 with TRBJ1-2, with 9 bases matching TRBD1. Germline-derived CDR1 and CDR2 are MNHEY and SVGAGI. The CDR3 has 15 residues. V was clipped by 6 bases and J by 7 bases; unmatched bases: 12. The CDR3 reads CASRNTGGVEGGYTF. The CDR3, as DNA: TGTGCCAGCAGAAATACAGGGGGCGTCGAGGGTGGCTACACCTTC.

The V call is TRBV29-1, the J call TRBJ1-1, with D possibly being TRBD1 (5 bases). Germline V gives CDR1 SQVTM, CDR2 ANQGSEA. V was shortened by 3 bases and J by 0 bases, with 11 bases between the two germline ends. The CDR3 length is 14 residues. For the CDR3, the DNA is TGCAGCGTTGATAGGGGAGGGTTGAACACTGAAGCTTTCTTT. Translation: CSVDRGGLNTEAFF.

In this sample, this clone turned up many times. The V and J genes are TRBV3-1 (or the pseudogene TRBV3-2) and TRBJ1-6; D is ambiguous. This CDR3 contains 12 residues. The germline CDR1 and CDR2 sequences are LGHDT and YNNKEL (reference sequence). The V and J ends lost 1 base and 9 bases respectively, with 4 bases between them. The CDR3 region is CASSQGASPLHF. In DNA, the CDR3 is TGTGCCAGCAGCCAAGGGGCTTCACCCCTCCACTTT.

The count of this clone is one. The chain employs TRBV6-5 and TRBJ2-2; 8 bases line up with TRBD2. The CDR3 sequence is 14 residues long. CDR1 MNHEY and CDR2 SVGAGI come from the germline V gene. V lost 6 bases, J lost 6 bases, and 6 bases stayed unmatched. This CDR3 reads CASRRTSYSGELFF. CDR3 sequence (DNA): TGTGCCAGCAGGAGGACTAGCTACTCCGGGGAGCTGTTTTTT.

Note on this clone: A junction end diverges from the germline sequence, so it may reflect a read error. The chain carries TRBV23-1 and TRBJ1-2; 8 nucleotides align to TRBD1. TRBV23-1 is annotated as an ORF whose role is uncertain. CDR3 length: 13 amino acids. CDR3 residues: CASSHPLGQAFFF. The CDR3 coding sequence is TGCGCCAGCAGTCACCCTCTGGGACAGGCGTTTTTTTTC.

This clone was found a few times. The chain uses TRBV30 and TRBJ2-5; 8 bases map to TRBD2. The V and J ends lost 2 bases and 5 bases, in that order; junction bases with no gene match: 10. Germline CDR1 and CDR2: GTSNPN and SVGIG (reference sequence). CDR3 size: 15 residues. CDR3 in amino acids: CAWSTGTRFWETQYF. As DNA, the CDR3 is TGTGCCTGGAGTACCGGGACTAGATTTTGGGAGACCCAGTACTTC.

The V and J genes are TRBV30 and TRBJ2-3, with 9 bases aligning to TRBD2. This CDR3 contains 14 residues. In germline, CDR1 is GTSNPN, CDR2 SVGIG (reference sequence). The V gene end was trimmed by 4 bases and the J gene end by 1 base; junction bases not matched to a gene: 3. CDR3 region: CAWKIAGGTDTQYF. The CDR3 region has the DNA TGTGCCTGGAAGATAGCGGGAGGCACAGATACGCAGTATTTT.

This clone has only a few counts. The rearrangement links TRBV7-9 to TRBJ1-1; a weak D match, TRBD1 (6 bases). V dropped 9 bases and J dropped 0 bases, with 14 bases sitting between them. The CDR3 is made up of 14 amino acids. Germline V gene lookup returns CDR1 SEHNR and CDR2 FQNEAQ (reference sequence). Here the CDR3 reads CASYDRTLNTEAFF. CDR3 sequence (DNA): TGTGCCAGTTACGACAGGACCCTGAACACTGAAGCTTTCTTT. The variable domain in full, with the rest retrieved from reference TRBV7-9 and TRBJ1-1, is DTGVSQNPRHKITKRGQNVTFRCDPISEHNRLYWYRQTLGQGPEFLTYFQNEAQLEKSRLLSDRFSAERPKGSFSTLEIQRTEQGDSAMYLCASYDRTLNTEAFFGQGTRLTVV.

The chain links TRBV7-2 to TRBJ2-1, with TRBD2 matching 11 bases. The CDR3 contains 15 residues. The J segment lost 5 bases and the V segment lost 2 bases, leaving 2 bases of the junction unmatched. The germline V gene encodes CDR1 SGHTA and CDR2 FQGNSA. The CDR3 protein is CASSLQLAGDNEQFF. CDR3 DNA sequence: TGTGCCAGCAGCTTACAACTAGCGGGGGACAATGAGCAGTTCTTC.

A single count supports this clone. The J gene is TRBJ1-5, the V gene TRBV10-3; 8 bases are shared with TRBD1. The CDR3 contains 15 residues. Germline CDR1 reads ENHRY; CDR2 reads SYGVKD. The V gene end was trimmed by 6 bases and the J gene end by 3 bases; junction bases not matched to a gene: 7. Here the CDR3 DNA reads TGTGCCATCAGCGGCGGGGACAGGCTCAATCAGCCCCAGCATTTT. Protein: CAISGGDRLNQPQHF.

The rearrangement uses TRBV18 and TRBJ2-1; 10 bases are a match to TRBD1. There are 14 residues in the CDR3. Trimming cost V 3 bases and J 4 bases; bases outside gene matches: 0. Per the germline V gene, CDR1 is KGHSH and CDR2 is LQKENI. In DNA form, the CDR3 reads TGTGCCAGCTCACCGGGACAGGGGTACAATGAGCAGTTCTTC. As protein: CASSPGQGYNEQFF.

This clone was observed once. J is TRBJ2-1 and V is TRBV11-1; 13 bases are shared with TRBD2. The CDR3 has 16 residues. Germline CDR1 reads SGHAT; CDR2 reads FQDESV (reference sequence). The ends lost 5 bases at V and 4 bases at J; junction bases unmatched: 5. The CDR3 DNA follows: TGTGCCAGCAGCCACGGACTAGCGGGAGCATACAATGAGCAGTTCTTC. This codes for CASSHGLAGAYNEQFF.